Listed below are T cell receptor beta chains from one sample, sequenced in a study of identical twins. TCRdb passed the 5' RACE reads through MiXCR, listing each CDR3 protein once. The data show 450,000 or so distinct CDR3 sequences, 20% to 25% seen once. The same data also went into a second study, on T cells expressing NK-cell markers.

Sequenced sample: CD4+ T cells sorted from blood. The source is a woman aged 18-29 years in good health. Each CDR3 is given with its conserved first and last residue. A D gene is named only where the DNA matches it firmly. Some rows have no size entry. The others give once, few or many, or a class for an expanded clone.

v_call: TRBV10-3; j_call: TRBJ2-1; clone_size: few; d_call: -; cdr3_nt: TGTGCCATCAGTGGGACCTCCGGGAGTAACCATGAGCAGTTCTTC; cdr3_aa: CAISGTSGSNHEQFF
v_call: TRBV9; j_call: TRBJ1-3; clone_size: few; d_call: -; cdr3_nt: TGTGCCAGCAGCGTAGTCCGCAGGGGAACCGGGCTAAACACCATATATTTT; cdr3_aa: CASSVVRRGTGLNTIYF
v_call: TRBV27; j_call: TRBJ2-3; clone_size: few; d_call: -; cdr3_nt: TGTGCCAGCAGTCCCCGAGTGGCAGTAAGAAACACAGATACGCAGTATTTT; cdr3_aa: CASSPRVAVRNTDTQYF
v_call: TRBV12-3/TRBV12-4; j_call: TRBJ1-1; clone_size: -; d_call: -; cdr3_nt: TGTGCCAGCAGTTTACGAGGGACAGCTTTCTTT; cdr3_aa: CASSLRGTAFF
v_call: TRBV12-3/TRBV12-4; j_call: TRBJ2-5; clone_size: -; d_call: TRBD2; cdr3_nt: TGTGCCAGCAGTTTTGTTGGGACTAAGAAGACCCAGTACTTC; cdr3_aa: CASSFVGTKKTQYF
v_call: TRBV20-1; j_call: TRBJ2-2; clone_size: few; d_call: -; cdr3_nt: TGCAGTGCTAGAGAACCGGGAGCGTTGAACACCGGGGAGCTGTTTTTT; cdr3_aa: CSAREPGALNTGELFF
v_call: TRBV20-1; j_call: TRBJ2-1; clone_size: -; d_call: TRBD2; cdr3_nt: TGCAGTGCTAGAGCGCGAGCGGGAGGAGGCGAGCAGTTCTTC; cdr3_aa: CSARARAGGGEQFF
v_call: TRBV20-1; j_call: TRBJ2-3; clone_size: -; d_call: TRBD2; cdr3_nt: TGCAGCACGCGGCGGGAGAGCACAGATACGCAGTATTTT; cdr3_aa: CSTRRESTDTQYF
v_call: TRBV5-1; j_call: TRBJ2-1; clone_size: -; d_call: -; cdr3_nt: TGCGCCAGCAGCGCAGAGACGAATAATGAGCAGTTCTTC; cdr3_aa: CASSAETNNEQFF
v_call: TRBV7-9; j_call: TRBJ2-3; clone_size: -; d_call: -; cdr3_nt: TGTGCCAGCAGCTTACTCGGGACATCAAGTGGAGATACGCAGTATTTT; cdr3_aa: CASSLLGTSSGDTQYF
v_call: TRBV6-1; j_call: TRBJ2-3; clone_size: -; d_call: TRBD1; cdr3_nt: TGTGCCAGCAGCCCCGGGACAGGGATAGATACGCAGTATTTT; cdr3_aa: CASSPGTGIDTQYF
v_call: TRBV10-3; j_call: TRBJ2-6; clone_size: -; d_call: -; cdr3_nt: TGTGCCATCAGTGAGTCCACGGGCGGGGCCAACGTCCTGACTTTC; cdr3_aa: CAISESTGGANVLTF
v_call: TRBV29-1; j_call: TRBJ2-2; clone_size: -; d_call: -; cdr3_nt: TGCAGCGCCAGGGAAGCGGACACCGGGGAGCTGTTTTTT; cdr3_aa: CSAREADTGELFF
v_call: TRBV20-1; j_call: TRBJ2-7; clone_size: -; d_call: TRBD2; cdr3_nt: TGCAGTGCTACTCGCGGGGGTTCCTACGAGCAGTACTTC; cdr3_aa: CSATRGGSYEQYF
v_call: TRBV5-1; j_call: TRBJ2-1; clone_size: -; d_call: -; cdr3_nt: TGCGCCAGCAGCTTGGGGGGAGCCGACAATGAGCAGTTCTTC; cdr3_aa: CASSLGGADNEQFF
v_call: TRBV5-1; j_call: TRBJ1-4; clone_size: -; d_call: -; cdr3_nt: TGCGCCAGCAGCGCTCCGACAGGTCGTAATGAAAAACTGTTTTTT; cdr3_aa: CASSAPTGRNEKLFF
v_call: TRBV9; j_call: TRBJ2-3; clone_size: -; d_call: -; cdr3_nt: TGTGCCAGCAGCGAGTGGGGGCAGGATACGCAGTATTTT; cdr3_aa: CASSEWGQDTQYF
v_call: TRBV12-3/TRBV12-4; j_call: TRBJ2-7; clone_size: few; d_call: -; cdr3_nt: TGTGCCAGCAGTTTTGGAAGGTCCGGGCAGTACTTC; cdr3_aa: CASSFGRSGQYF
v_call: TRBV7-8; j_call: TRBJ1-5; clone_size: few; d_call: -; cdr3_nt: TGTGCCAGCAGCTTGGTGGCAGGGCCGCAGCCCCAGCATTTT; cdr3_aa: CASSLVAGPQPQHF
v_call: TRBV5-1; j_call: TRBJ2-1; clone_size: -; d_call: TRBD2; cdr3_nt: TGCGCCAGCAGCTTGGCCCACCTAGCGGGTACGAATGAGCAGTTCTTC; cdr3_aa: CASSLAHLAGTNEQFF
v_call: TRBV3-1; j_call: TRBJ2-7; clone_size: -; d_call: -; cdr3_nt: TGTGCCAGCAGCCAAGTCCAGGGGAGAAACGAGCAGTACTTC; cdr3_aa: CASSQVQGRNEQYF
v_call: TRBV7-9; j_call: TRBJ1-1; clone_size: -; d_call: -; cdr3_nt: TGTGCCAGCAGCGCTCGCCGGGGGCAGAACACTGAAGCTTTCTTT; cdr3_aa: CASSARRGQNTEAFF
v_call: TRBV10-3; j_call: TRBJ2-5; clone_size: -; d_call: -; cdr3_nt: TGTGCCATCAGGACCCAGGGTAGAAGTGAGACCCAGTACTTC; cdr3_aa: CAIRTQGRSETQYF
v_call: TRBV5-1; j_call: TRBJ1-1; clone_size: few; d_call: -; cdr3_nt: TGCGCCAGCAGCTTTATGGGATACGGGAACACTGAAGCTTTCTTT; cdr3_aa: CASSFMGYGNTEAFF
v_call: TRBV7-2; j_call: TRBJ2-5; clone_size: -; d_call: -; cdr3_nt: TGTGCCAGCAGCTCGGCGATTGGGCTAGTAACCGAGACCCAGTACTTC; cdr3_aa: CASSSAIGLVTETQYF
v_call: TRBV3-1; j_call: TRBJ1-1; clone_size: -; d_call: -; cdr3_nt: TGTGCCAGCAGCCTAAGCGGGGGGCCCACTGAAGCTTTCTTT; cdr3_aa: CASSLSGGPTEAFF
v_call: TRBV19; j_call: TRBJ2-7; clone_size: few; d_call: -; cdr3_nt: TGTGCCAGTAGTATCGGGGGGACACTGCTGCAGTACTTC; cdr3_aa: CASSIGGTLLQYF
v_call: TRBV5-1; j_call: TRBJ2-4; clone_size: -; d_call: -; cdr3_nt: TGCGCCAGCAGCCCTAGGTTGGGAGCCTTCCTAGCCAAAAACATTCAGTACTTC; cdr3_aa: CASSPRLGAFLAKNIQYF
v_call: TRBV4-3; j_call: TRBJ1-2; clone_size: many; d_call: -; cdr3_nt: TGCGCCAGCAGCCAAGTGACAGCTAACTATGGCTACACCTTC; cdr3_aa: CASSQVTANYGYTF
v_call: TRBV6-1; j_call: TRBJ2-2; clone_size: once; d_call: TRBD2; cdr3_nt: TGTGCCAGCAGTGACCCCCCGGGCTGGACTAGCAGGACCGGGGAGCTGTTTTTT; cdr3_aa: CASSDPPGWTSRTGELFF
v_call: TRBV29-1; j_call: TRBJ2-4; clone_size: -; d_call: TRBD2; cdr3_nt: TGCAGCGTTGAAGGTCCTAGCGGGACTAAGGACATTCAGTACTTC; cdr3_aa: CSVEGPSGTKDIQYF
v_call: TRBV20-1; j_call: TRBJ2-1; clone_size: -; d_call: TRBD2; cdr3_nt: TGCAGTGCTACGACTAGCGGGACAGACTACAATGAGCAGTTCTTC; cdr3_aa: CSATTSGTDYNEQFF
v_call: TRBV9; j_call: TRBJ2-7; clone_size: -; d_call: -; cdr3_nt: TGTGCCAGCAGCGTAGTGGAGAGTAAGGAAACCTACGAGCAGTACTTC; cdr3_aa: CASSVVESKETYEQYF
v_call: TRBV29-1; j_call: TRBJ2-3; clone_size: few; d_call: -; cdr3_nt: TGCAGCGCCACAGACACAGATACGCAGTATTTT; cdr3_aa: CSATDTDTQYF
v_call: TRBV20-1; j_call: TRBJ1-1; clone_size: -; d_call: -; cdr3_nt: TGCAGTGCTAGCGGGAACTCGGGGAACACTGAAGCTTTCTTT; cdr3_aa: CSASGNSGNTEAFF
v_call: TRBV5-1; j_call: TRBJ2-1; clone_size: -; d_call: TRBD2; cdr3_nt: TGCGCCAGCGGGTTAGCGGGAGTTTTCGAGCAGTTCTTC; cdr3_aa: CASGLAGVFEQFF
v_call: TRBV11-2; j_call: TRBJ2-3; clone_size: -; d_call: -; cdr3_nt: TGTGCCAGCAGCAGACCCGGCGGGGCCTACGACGATACGCAGTATTTT; cdr3_aa: CASSRPGGAYDDTQYF
v_call: TRBV6-2/TRBV6-3; j_call: TRBJ2-7; clone_size: few; d_call: -; cdr3_nt: TGTGCCAGCAGCTCTTTCGGGAGAGGGAACGACGAGCAGTACTTC; cdr3_aa: CASSSFGRGNDEQYF
v_call: TRBV12-3/TRBV12-4; j_call: TRBJ2-7; clone_size: few; d_call: TRBD2; cdr3_nt: TGTGCCAGCAGGCCCTCTAGCGGGTCCTCCTACGAGCAGTACTTC; cdr3_aa: CASRPSSGSSYEQYF
v_call: TRBV11-2; j_call: TRBJ2-2; clone_size: -; d_call: -; cdr3_nt: TGTGCCAGCAGCTATACCTGGGGCATCGGGGAGCTGTTTTTT; cdr3_aa: CASSYTWGIGELFF